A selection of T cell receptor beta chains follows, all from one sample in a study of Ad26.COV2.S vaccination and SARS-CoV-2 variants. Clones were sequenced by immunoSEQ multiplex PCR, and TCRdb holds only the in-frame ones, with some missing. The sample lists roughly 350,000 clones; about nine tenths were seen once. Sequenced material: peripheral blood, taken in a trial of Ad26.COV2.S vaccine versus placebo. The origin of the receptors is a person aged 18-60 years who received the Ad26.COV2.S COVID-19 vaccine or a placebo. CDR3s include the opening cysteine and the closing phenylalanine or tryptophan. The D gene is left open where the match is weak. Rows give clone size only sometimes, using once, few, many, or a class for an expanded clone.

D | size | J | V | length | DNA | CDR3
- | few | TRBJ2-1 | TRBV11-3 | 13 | TGTGCCAGCAGCTTATCGGGGGGCATTGAGCAGTTCTTC | CASSLSGGIEQFF
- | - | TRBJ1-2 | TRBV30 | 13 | TGTGCCTGGAGCCCCGTTGAGGTGGTGGGCTACACCTTC | CAWSPVEVVGYTF
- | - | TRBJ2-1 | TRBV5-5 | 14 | TGTGCCAGCAGCTTGCTAGGGGGATACAATGAGCAGTTCTTC | CASSLLGGYNEQFF
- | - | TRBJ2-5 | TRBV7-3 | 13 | TGTGCCAGCAGCTTAAATGATGGAGAGACCCAGTACTTC | CASSLNDGETQYF
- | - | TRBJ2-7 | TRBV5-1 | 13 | TGCGCCAGCAGCTTGGGACAAGGCGACGAGCAGTACTTC | CASSLGQGDEQYF
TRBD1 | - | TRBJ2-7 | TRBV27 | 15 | TGTGCCAGCGCGGTCAGGGGGCAAGCTAGCTACGAGCAGTACTTC | CASAVRGQASYEQYF
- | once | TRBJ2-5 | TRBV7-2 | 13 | TGTGCCAGCAGCTTAGGGGTTCAAGAGACCCAGTACTTC | CASSLGVQETQYF
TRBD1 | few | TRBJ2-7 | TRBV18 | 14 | TGTGCCAGCTCACCGGGACAGGGGGCCTACGAGCAGTACTTC | CASSPGQGAYEQYF
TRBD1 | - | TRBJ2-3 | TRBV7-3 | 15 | TGTGCCAGCAGCGCCGGACAGGGTAGCACAGATACGCAGTATTTT | CASSAGQGSTDTQYF
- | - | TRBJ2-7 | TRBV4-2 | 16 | TGTGCCAGCAGCCAAGATGGGGCAGGCCGTATCTACGAGCAGTACTTC | CASSQDGAGRIYEQYF
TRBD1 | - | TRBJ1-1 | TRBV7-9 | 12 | TGTGCCAGCACCGACAGGGGAACTGAAGCTTTCTTT | CASTDRGTEAFF
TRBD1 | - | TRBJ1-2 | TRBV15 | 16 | TGTGCCACCAGCAGAGGGGGGACAGGAGAGAACTATGGCTACACCTTC | CATSRGGTGENYGYTF
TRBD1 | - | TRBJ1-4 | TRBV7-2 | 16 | TGTGCCAGCAGCTCGGACAGGTTTGCAACTAATGAAAAACTGTTTTTT | CASSSDRFATNEKLFF
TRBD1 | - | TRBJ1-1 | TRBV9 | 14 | TGTGCCAGCAGACCTGGACAGGGGGCCACTGAAGCTTTCTTT | CASRPGQGATEAFF
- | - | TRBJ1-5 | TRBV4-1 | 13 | TGCGCCAGCAGCCAGACAGAGAATCAGCCCCAGCATTTT | CASSQTENQPQHF
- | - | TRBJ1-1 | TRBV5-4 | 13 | TGTGCCAGCAGCTTGGCCGGGGTAACTGAAGCTTTCTTT | CASSLAGVTEAFF
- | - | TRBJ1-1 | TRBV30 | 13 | TGTGCCTGGAGTGTAGCCGGCGACCTCGAAGCTTTCTTT | CAWSVAGDLEAFF
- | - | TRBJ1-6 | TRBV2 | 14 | TGTGCCAGCGCCACGGGCTCCTATAATTCACCCCTCCACTTT | CASATGSYNSPLHF
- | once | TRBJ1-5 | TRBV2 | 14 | TGTGCCAGCAGTGAAGGTCAGTCCAATCAGCCCCAGCATTTT | CASSEGQSNQPQHF
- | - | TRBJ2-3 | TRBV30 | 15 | TGTGCCTGGATCCCCCCCCTAGCGTTGACAGATACGCAGTATTTT | CAWIPPLALTDTQYF
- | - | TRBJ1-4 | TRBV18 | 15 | TGTGCCAGCTCACCAAGGTCAGGGCATAATGAAAAACTGTTTTTT | CASSPRSGHNEKLFF
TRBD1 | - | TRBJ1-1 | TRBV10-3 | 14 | TGTGCCATCACAAGGACAGGGGTGATAACTGAAGCTTTCTTT | CAITRTGVITEAFF
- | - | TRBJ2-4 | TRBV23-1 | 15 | TGCGCCAGCAGTCGGAGGAGCATAGCCAAAAACATTCAGTACTTC | CASSRRSIAKNIQYF
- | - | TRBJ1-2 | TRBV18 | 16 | TGTGCCAGCTCACCAGGTAACCAGGCAGGGCCGAATGGCTACACCTTC | CASSPGNQAGPNGYTF
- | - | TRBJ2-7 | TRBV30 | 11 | TGTGCCTGGAGGGACAATTACGAGCAGTACTTC | CAWRDNYEQYF
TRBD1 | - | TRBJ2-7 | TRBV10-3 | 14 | TGTGCCATCAGTGTGACAGGGCTCTCCTACGAGCAGTACTTC | CAISVTGLSYEQYF
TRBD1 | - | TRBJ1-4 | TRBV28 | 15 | TGTGCCAGCAGTTTGGGGGGACAGGGGGATGAAAAACTGTTTTTT | CASSLGGQGDEKLFF
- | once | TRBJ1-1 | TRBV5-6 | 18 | TGTGCCAGCAGCTTAGCCCCGGGACATCGTCTTGAGAACACTGAAGCTTTCTTT | CASSLAPGHRLENTEAFF
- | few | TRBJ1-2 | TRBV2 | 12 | TGTGCCAGCGAGCGCGGAAACTATGGCTACACCTTC | CASERGNYGYTF
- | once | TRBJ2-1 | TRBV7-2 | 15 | TGTGCCAGCAGCTTAGCCCGGAGCTCCTACAATGAGCAGTTCTTC | CASSLARSSYNEQFF
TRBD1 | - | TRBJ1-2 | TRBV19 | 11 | TGTGCCAGTAGGACAGGGGTAGGCTACACCTTC | CASRTGVGYTF
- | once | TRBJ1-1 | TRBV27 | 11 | TGTGCCAGCAGTTTAGGAACTGAAGCTTTCTTT | CASSLGTEAFF
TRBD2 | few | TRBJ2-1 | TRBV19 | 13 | TGTGCCAGTAGTAGGGGACTAGGAGGTGAGCAGTTCTTC | CASSRGLGGEQFF
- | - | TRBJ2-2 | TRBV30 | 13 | TGTGCCTGGAATTTCGCGAACACCGGGGAGCTGTTTTTT | CAWNFANTGELFF
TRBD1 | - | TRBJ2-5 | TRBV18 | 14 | TGTGCCAGCTCACGGACAGGGGCGAAAGAGACCCAGTACTTC | CASSRTGAKETQYF
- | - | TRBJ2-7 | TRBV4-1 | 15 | TGCGCCAGCAGCCAAGATCGGCTCCCTCGGGACGAGCAGTACTTC | CASSQDRLPRDEQYF
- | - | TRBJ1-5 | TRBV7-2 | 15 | TGTGCCAGCAGCCCGAAGGTCGGGGGCAATCAGCCCCAGCATTTT | CASSPKVGGNQPQHF
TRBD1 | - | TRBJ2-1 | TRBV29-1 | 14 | TGCAGCGCTAGACAGGGGGGGTTTTACAATGAGCAGTTCTTC | CSARQGGFYNEQFF
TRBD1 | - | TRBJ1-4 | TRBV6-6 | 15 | TGTGCCAGCAGTAAACCGGGACAGGGCCTTGAGAAACTGTTTTTT | CASSKPGQGLEKLFF
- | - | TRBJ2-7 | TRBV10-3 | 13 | TGTGCCATCAGTATACAGGGCTCCTACGAGCAGTACTTC | CAISIQGSYEQYF
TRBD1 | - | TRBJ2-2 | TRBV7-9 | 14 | TGTGCCACCCAGGGACAGGGGAACACCGGGGAGCTGTTTTTT | CATQGQGNTGELFF
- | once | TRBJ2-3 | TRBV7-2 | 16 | TGTGCCAGCAGCTTAGAGGGGACGGGGCCTCTGGGTACGCAGTATTTT | CASSLEGTGPLGTQYF
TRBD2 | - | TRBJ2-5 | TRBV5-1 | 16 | TGCGCCAGCAGCTTGGGAGCTAGCGGGGGGAAAGAGACCCAGTACTTC | CASSLGASGGKETQYF
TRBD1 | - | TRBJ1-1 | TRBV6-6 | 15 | TGTGCCAGCAGTTACTCAACAGGGGGCAGCACTGAAGCTTTCTTT | CASSYSTGGSTEAFF
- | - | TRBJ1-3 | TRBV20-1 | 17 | TGCAGTGCTAGTATAATCGGGACTGTCGAAAGGGGAAACACCATATATTTT | CSASIIGTVERGNTIYF
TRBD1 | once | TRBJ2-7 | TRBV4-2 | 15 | TGTGCCAGCAGCCAAGAAGGGACAGGGGTGATTGAGCAGTACTTC | CASSQEGTGVIEQYF
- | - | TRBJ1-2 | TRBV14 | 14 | TGTGCCAGCAGCCAAGTCCCCGGACGGGCTGGCTACACCTTC | CASSQVPGRAGYTF
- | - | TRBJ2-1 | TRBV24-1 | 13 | TGTGCCACCAGTGATACCCTAGGTAATGAGCAGTTCTTC | CATSDTLGNEQFF
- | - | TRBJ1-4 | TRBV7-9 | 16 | TGTGCCAGCACCCCCCCGGCGGCCTCACCTAATGAAAAACTGTTTTTT | CASTPPAASPNEKLFF
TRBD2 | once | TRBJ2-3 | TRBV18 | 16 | TGTGCCAGCTCACGGACTAGCGGGGGGAGCACAGATACGCAGTATTTT | CASSRTSGGSTDTQYF
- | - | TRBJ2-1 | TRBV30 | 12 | TGTGCCTGGACTAGCGCTTTCAATGAGCAGTTCTTC | CAWTSAFNEQFF
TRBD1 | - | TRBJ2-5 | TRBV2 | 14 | TGTGCCAGCAGTCTGGACAGGGGGCTGGAGACCCAGTACTTC | CASSLDRGLETQYF
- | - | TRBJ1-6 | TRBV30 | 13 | TGTGCCTGGGATAGCTCCTATAATTCACCCCTCCACTTT | CAWDSSYNSPLHF
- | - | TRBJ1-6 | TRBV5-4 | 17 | TGTGCCAGCAGCCCGGGAAGTGTCCAGGCCGATAATTCACCCCTCCACTTT | CASSPGSVQADNSPLHF
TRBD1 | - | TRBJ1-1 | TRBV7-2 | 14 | TGTGCCAGCAGCCCCCGGGACAGTTACACTGAAGCTTTCTTT | CASSPRDSYTEAFF
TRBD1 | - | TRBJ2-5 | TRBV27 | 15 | TGTGCCAGCAGTTATAGACAGGGATTTGGAGAGACCCAGTACTTC | CASSYRQGFGETQYF
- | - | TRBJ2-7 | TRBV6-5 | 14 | TGTGCCAGCGGCCGGGACCTCAGGGACTACGAGCAGTACTTC | CASGRDLRDYEQYF
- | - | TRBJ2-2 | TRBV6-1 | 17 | TGTGCCAGCAGTGAAGCGAGGCAGGCCTTACTCACCGGGGAGCTGTTTTTT | CASSEARQALLTGELFF